The clone carrying this TCR beta chain turned up a few times. Its matching antigen is unknown. Data came from immunoSEQ multiplex PCR; TCRdb stores just in-frame clones and leaves some out. The repertoire consists of 70,000 or so clones, with about 93% occurring once and the leading ten covering about 2.8%. This specimen comes from a study of PD-1 blockade in classical Hodgkin lymphoma. Study results and limitations: Prior therapy or disease activity may underlie the repertoire differences, whose causes remain undefined.

Documented time point: newly diagnosed, previously untreated cHL patient sample. What served as comparison were PBMCs in newly diagnosed, untreated classical Hodgkin lymphoma. Germline V gene data show CDR1 as MNHEY and CDR2 as SVGAGI. V lost 6 bases, J lost 2 bases, and 13 bases lay in between. This CDR3 region has 14 residues. The receptor was isolated from a human donor with classical Hodgkin lymphoma. The sequenced sample was peripheral blood mononuclear cells (PBMCs). The rearrangement links TRBV6-5 to TRBJ1-2, with D possibly matching TRBD1 (5 bases). The CDR3 reads CASRHRGGNYGYTF. CDR3 DNA: TGTGCCAGCAGACACCGGGGGGGGAACTATGGCTACACCTTC.